These 20 T cell receptor beta chains share one sample of origin, sequenced in a study of T cells in localized non-small cell lung cancer. Using immunoSEQ multiplex PCR, the repertoire was profiled, and TCRdb retains in-frame clones only, with some absent. The sample lists 20,000 to 25,000 clones, around 85% occurring once. The sequenced sample was peripheral blood, obtained before any cancer treatment. These receptors were taken from a man aged 40-75 years with stage I lung adenocarcinoma.

This rearrangement joins TRBV7-2 to TRBJ2-3, with 11 bases matching TRBD2. Germline lookup yields CDR1 SGHTA and CDR2 FQGNSA. V shed 5 bases and J 4 bases; nucleotides not matched to a gene: 5. CDR3 length: 15 residues. CDR3 sequence reads: CASSHGTSGSDTQYF. CDR3 in DNA: TGTGCCAGCAGCCACGGGACTAGCGGATCAGATACGCAGTATTTT.

The V gene is TRBV27, the J gene TRBJ2-5; 7 positions agree with TRBD1. The CDR3 length is 13 residues. Trimming at V came to 8 bases and at J to 4 bases, leaving 7 bases not matched to a gene. The V gene's germline CDR1 is MNHEY and CDR2 SMNVEV (reference sequence). DNA for the CDR3: TGTGCCAGCCGGACCGGGACAGTAGAGACCCAGTACTTC. It encodes CASRTGTVETQYF.

CDR3 nucleotide sequence: TGTGCCAGCAGCTCAGAACAGGGGGTATCCTATAATTCACCCCTCCACTTT. Translated, it gives CASSSEQGVSYNSPLHF. V gene TRBV7-8 combines with J gene TRBJ1-6; the match to TRBD1 covers 8 bases. The CDR3 sequence is 17 residues long. The V gene's germline CDR1 is SGHVS and CDR2 FQNEAQ. With V trimmed by 4 bases and J by 1 base, 6 bases remained unmatched.

In regard to this clone: The junction does not match germline at one end; this may be a read error. This sequence joins TRBV28 and TRBJ1-2, with D uncertain. Germline V CDR1 and CDR2: MDHEN, SYDVKM. This CDR3 is 12 amino acids long. CDR3 protein: CASSLQKYDYTF. The DNA of the CDR3 is TGTGCCAGCAGTCTACAGAAATATGACTACACCTTC.

The rearrangement links TRBV28 to TRBJ2-2, with 7 bases that match TRBD1. The V gene's germline CDR1 is MDHEN and CDR2 SYDVKM. The CDR3 runs 17 residues. Losses at the gene ends were 3 bases for V and 1 base for J; bases not matched to a gene: 8. The CDR3 spells CASSFYPGQQNTGELFF. For the CDR3, the DNA is TGTGCCAGCAGTTTTTATCCGGGACAGCAGAACACCGGGGAGCTGTTTTTT.

This chain links TRBV2 with TRBJ2-2; tentatively, D is TRBD2 (6 bases). V was pared by 2 bases and J by 4 bases, with 20 bases between. The CDR3 totals 18 residues. The germline V gene has CDR1 SNHLY and CDR2 FYNNEI. The DNA of the CDR3 is TGTGCCAGCAGTGAAAGGGACTCCTTCCACGCCGCCACCGGGGAGCTGTTTTTT. It yields the protein CASSERDSFHAATGELFF.

The J gene is TRBJ1-1, the V gene TRBV7-2; D gene uncertain. CDR1 and CDR2 (germline): SGHTA, FQGNSA. Between the trimmed V and J ends, which lost 3 bases and 1 base, there was a span of 12 bases. The CDR3 is made up of 15 amino acids. CDR3: CASSFERWGNTEAFF. In nucleotides, the CDR3 is TGTGCCAGCAGCTTCGAACGGTGGGGGAACACTGAAGCTTTCTTT.

Here the CDR3 reads CASSSATSGIWDEQFF. The CDR3 coding sequence is TGCGCCAGCAGCTCCGCGACTAGCGGGATCTGGGATGAGCAGTTCTTC. The rearrangement joins TRBV5-1 to TRBJ2-1; 11 bases are shared with TRBD2. Germline CDR1 reads SGHRS; CDR2 reads YFSETQ. The trim removed 3 bases at V and 8 bases at J, leaving 10 bases unmatched. The CDR3 runs 16 residues.

The chain links TRBV19 to TRBJ2-3, with 7 bases matching TRBD2. The CDR3 is 16 residues long. CDR1 is LNHDA and CDR2 is SQIVND in the germline V gene (reference sequence). With 1 base clipped from V and 0 bases from J, the junction kept 4 bases outside the gene matches. The DNA for the CDR3 is TGTGCCAGTAGTATAGGGATTAGCGGGAGCACAGATACGCAGTATTTT. Translation gives CASSIGISGSTDTQYF. The complete variable domain, with remaining parts taken from reference TRBV19 and TRBJ2-3, reads DGGITQSPKYLFRKEGQNVTLSCEQNLNHDAMYWYRQDPGQGLRLIYYSQIVNDFQKGDIAEGYSVSREKKESFPLTVTSAQKNPTAFYLCASSIGISGSTDTQYFGPGTRLTVL.

The V call is TRBV7-9, the J call TRBJ2-5, with 8 bases lining up with TRBD1. Germline CDR1 reads SEHNR; CDR2 reads FQNEAQ (reference sequence). This CDR3 comprises 15 residues. V lost 3 bases to trimming and J lost 4 bases; unmatched junction nucleotides: 7. The CDR3 loop reads CASSLGQGAVETQYF. CDR3 sequence (DNA): TGTGCCAGCAGCTTGGGGCAGGGGGCCGTAGAGACCCAGTACTTC. Complete variable domain (other parts from reference TRBV7-9 and TRBJ2-5): DTGVSQNPRHKITKRGQNVTFRCDPISEHNRLYWYRQTLGQGPEFLTYFQNEAQLEKSRLLSDRFSAERPKGSFSTLEIQRTEQGDSAMYLCASSLGQGAVETQYFGPGTRLLVL.

V gene TRBV5-1 combines with J gene TRBJ2-3, with a possible D match to TRBD2 (5 bases). The germline V and J ends were trimmed by 4 bases and 5 bases, with 11 bases remaining between them. The CDR3 contains 13 residues. The germline V gene encodes CDR1 SGHRS and CDR2 YFSETQ. CDR3: CASSLPGEDTQYF. CDR3 DNA sequence: TGCGCCAGCAGCCTCCCCGGGGAAGATACGCAGTATTTT.

J is TRBJ2-5 and V is TRBV2, with 11 positions matching TRBD1. The CDR3 totals 15 residues. Germline V gene lookup returns CDR1 SNHLY and CDR2 FYNNEI. The V segment lost 5 bases and the J segment 5 bases; nucleotides outside the gene matches: 7. CDR3: CASSLDRGQGETQYF. The DNA for the CDR3 is TGTGCCAGCAGTCTGGACAGGGGGCAAGGGGAGACCCAGTACTTC.

The J gene is TRBJ2-7, the V gene TRBV5-1, with D maybe TRBD1 (6 bases). Deletions cut 3 bases from V and 4 bases from J, with 14 bases between. Germline loops: CDR1 SGHRS, CDR2 YFSETQ. The CDR3 contains 14 residues. CDR3 residues: CASSSTTGKYEQYF. In nucleotides, the CDR3 is TGCGCCAGCAGCTCCACGACAGGAAAGTACGAGCAGTACTTC. Full variable domain (remainder filled in from reference TRBV5-1 and TRBJ2-7): KAGVTQTPRYLIKTRGQQVTLSCSPISGHRSVSWYQQTPGQGLQFLFEYFSETQRNKGNFPGRFSGRQFSNSRSEMNVSTLELGDSALYLCASSSTTGKYEQYFGPGTRLTVT.

A note on this clone: In the same sample, other DNA sequences code for this CDR3. This rearrangement joins TRBV7-6 to TRBJ2-7; D call uncertain. This CDR3 spans 14 amino acids. CDR1 and CDR2 (germline): SGHVS, FNYEAQ. V was pared by 1 base and J by 1 base, with 8 bases between. CDR3 protein: CASSLGQRSYEQYF. The CDR3 nucleotides read TGTGCCAGCAGCTTAGGTCAAAGATCCTACGAGCAGTACTTC.

CDR3: CASSLGQTYEQYF. The CDR3 DNA follows: TGTGCCAGCAGTTTGGGACAGACCTACGAGCAGTACTTC. The rearrangement joins TRBV28 to TRBJ2-7, with 7 bases fitting TRBD1. This CDR3 contains 13 residues. Germline-derived CDR1 and CDR2 are MDHEN and SYDVKM. V shed 3 bases, J shed 2 bases, and the junction held 1 base outside the gene matches.

The V and J genes are TRBV6-1 and TRBJ2-7; no definite D call. The CDR3 is made up of 14 amino acids. Trimming took 4 bases from V and 0 from J, leaving 10 bases between them. Per germline, CDR1 MNHNS and CDR2 SASEGT. The DNA for the CDR3 is TGTGCCAGCAGTGGCCTACGGAACTCCTACGAGCAGTACTTC. This translates into CASSGLRNSYEQYF.

This chain connects TRBV5-4 to TRBJ2-5; 11 nucleotides match TRBD1. The junction had 6 bases not matched to a gene; V was cut back by 4 bases and J by 4 bases. Germline assignment: CDR1 SGHNT and CDR2 YYREEE (reference sequence). The CDR3 is made up of 15 amino acids. The CDR3 sequence is CASSTDRGRGETQYF. DNA for the CDR3: TGTGCCAGCAGCACGGACAGGGGGCGCGGAGAGACCCAGTACTTC.

This rearrangement joins TRBV2 to TRBJ2-6; D unclear. The V end was cut by 3 bases, the J end by 1 base, with 4 bases between. Germline loops: CDR1 SNHLY, CDR2 FYNNEI. The CDR3 is 14 residues long. This CDR3 is CASSEISGANVLTF. The CDR3 bases are TGTGCCAGCAGTGAGATATCTGGGGCCAACGTCCTGACTTTC.

Written as DNA, the CDR3 is TGTGCCAGCAGCAGACAGGGGATCGCGAACACCGGGGAGCTGTTTTTT. Amino acid sequence: CASSRQGIANTGELFF. The chain employs TRBV2 and TRBJ2-2; 8 bases agree with TRBD1. The germline gives CDR1 SNHLY, CDR2 FYNNEI. The V segment lost 6 bases and the J segment 0 bases; nucleotides outside the gene matches: 6. The length of the CDR3 is 16 residues.

The CDR3 here is CASSPYPENYTF. CDR3 in DNA: TGTGCCAGCTCACCATACCCTGAGAACTACACCTTC. The chain has TRBV18 and TRBJ1-2; no reliable D call. The CDR3 consists of 12 residues. Germline V lookup: CDR1 KGHSH, CDR2 LQKENI. The V gene lost 2 bases and the J gene lost 10 bases, with 11 bases spanning the gap.